This section outlines one T cell receptor (beta chain) sequence together with its context. Profiling relied on immunoSEQ multiplex PCR, and the TCRdb table lists in-frame clones only, not all of them. This table has around 65,000 clones, 79% appearing once. These data are taken from a study of blood T cell repertoires in COVID-19. This CDR3 region has 14 residues. Germline CDR1 and CDR2: LNHDA and SQIVND (reference sequence). V trimming: 9 bases; J trimming: 5 bases; junction bases outside the gene matches: 8. The TCR comes from a man in his 60s with acute or convalescent COVID-19. This sequence joins TRBV19 and TRBJ2-2; 8 bases fit TRBD1. The specimen sequenced was peripheral blood. The CDR3 DNA reads TGTGCCAGCACGAAGACAGGGGCGACCGGGGAGCTGTTTTTT. This codes for CASTKTGATGELFF. Variable domain in full (rest from reference TRBV19 and TRBJ2-2): DGGITQSPKYLFRKEGQNVTLSCEQNLNHDAMYWYRQDPGQGLRLIYYSQIVNDFQKGDIAEGYSVSREKKESFPLTVTSAQKNPTAFYLCASTKTGATGELFFGEGSRLTVL.